This T cell receptor (beta chain) stems from a study of human T cells and chemical hapten exposure. Notes on the study in general: Among expanded TCRs, significantly more large CDR3 similarity clusters formed than among controls.

TCRdb called the RACE reads again in MiXCR, with one record for every CDR3 protein. The sample shows fewer than 200,000 distinct CDR3 sequences, about a fifth of them seen only once. As for this clonotype: Its cognate antigen is unknown.

Trimming cost V 3 bases and J 0 bases, with 10 bases left between them. Looked up from germline, CDR1 is DFQATT and CDR2 is SNEGSKA (reference sequence). The CDR3 totals 14 residues. Indicated time point: patch test 1, 2 weeks after DPC sensitization. Treatment denoted: therapeutic diphenylcyclopropenone sensitization with weekly scalp DPC. Prior to application of each patch test, blood was drawn. The clonotype comes from a woman aged 45-60 years with alopecia areata. Some clones in this sample may be carry-over from other donors' samples. The V gene is TRBV20-1, the J gene TRBJ2-3; TRBD2 is a possible D gene (6 bases). This material consisted of whole blood, taken in connection with sensitization to the hapten diphenylcyclopropenone (DPC). DNA of the CDR3: TGCAGTGCTAGGTGGGGACTGAGCACAGATACGCAGTATTTT. It translates to CSARWGLSTDTQYF.